This T cell receptor beta chain originates from a study of blood T cell repertoires in COVID-19. Study-wide background: Samples representing acute and convalescent COVID-19 were sourced from the United States, Italy and Spain. Sources were T cells, B-cell-depleted T cells, or PBMCs; the material itself was cDNA or gDNA.

Original methodology: Researchers report that nucleated cell counts were estimated from reference gene primer amplification. Assay: immunoSEQ multiplex PCR; the TCRdb copy retains only in-frame clones and omits some. The V and J calls and the clone size are those of that table, but D and trimming were determined from the DNA. The sample has tens of thousands of clones, around 82% seen once. Looked up from germline, CDR1 is WNHNN and CDR2 is SYGVQD (reference sequence). The CDR3 totals 15 residues. The germline V and J ends were trimmed by 1 base and 0 bases, with 6 bases remaining between them. The sequence was obtained from a woman of 80 years or more with acute or convalescent COVID-19. The sample comprised peripheral blood. The rearrangement joins TRBV10-1 to TRBJ2-2, with D unclear. The CDR3 nucleotides read TGCGCCAGCAGTGAGTTGAGGTCGAACACCGGGGAGCTGTTTTTT. Its protein is CASSELRSNTGELFF.